This T cell receptor beta chain was sequenced in a study of blood T cell repertoires in COVID-19. Turning to the study itself: Samples came from the United States, Italy and Spain, spanning acute and convalescent COVID-19. T cells, B-cell-depleted T cells, or PBMCs supplied cDNA or gDNA.

CDR3 length: 14 amino acids. Germline loops: CDR1 MDHEN, CDR2 SYDVKM. Trimming took 2 bases from V and 7 from J, leaving 13 bases between them. Per the original data handling: Cell counts per sample came from amplifying reference gene primers. Here immunoSEQ multiplex PCR was the method, and the copy in TCRdb shows in-frame clones only, minus some. From that table come the V and J calls and clone size; the DNA was used to work out D and trimming. This table has 200,000 to 300,000 clones, 88% appearing once. The J gene is TRBJ2-3, the V gene TRBV28; D unclear. The receptor was isolated from a human donor in a cohort sampled during active COVID-19. The sample was peripheral blood. The CDR3 loop is CASSLQPIRYTQYF. The CDR3 DNA sequence: TGTGCCAGCAGTTTACAACCTATACGGTATACGCAGTATTTT. Supplemented by reference TRBV28 and TRBJ2-3, the full variable domain reads DVKVTQSSRYLVKRTGEKVFLECVQDMDHENMFWYRQDPGLGLRLIYFSYDVKMKEKGDIPEGYSVSREKKERFSLILESASTNQTSMYLCASSLQPIRYTQYFGPGTRLTVL.